Following are 14 T cell receptor beta chains from one sample sequenced in a study of shared clonotypes between healthy human individuals. Assay used: immunoSEQ multiplex PCR; TCRdb lists only in-frame clones, some missing. The table has roughly 2.1 million clones, 85% to 95% seen once. Positively selected for CCR7, the CD45RO-negative cells used as naive CD8 cells excluded terminally differentiated effector memory CD45RA+ cells. The specimen was naive CD8+ T cells from PBMCs. These receptors originate from a man aged 18 to 29 in good health. Some clones in this sample may be carry-over from other donors' samples.

This clone was detected only once. The gene calls are TRBV7-2 and TRBJ2-7; 11 nucleotides line up with TRBD2. CDR1 and CDR2 from the germline V gene are SGHTA and FQGNSA. V shed 5 bases and J 2 bases; nucleotides not matched to a gene: 8. CDR3 length: 16 amino acids. The CDR3 is CASSPSGTSGPYEQYF. The CDR3, as DNA: TGTGCCAGCAGCCCCTCCGGGACTAGCGGTCCCTACGAGCAGTACTTC. Based on the CDR3 plus reference TRBV7-2 and TRBJ2-7, the full variable domain is GAGVSQSPSNKVTEKGKDVELRCDPISGHTALYWYRQSLGQGLEFLIYFQGNSAPDKSGLPSDRFSAERTGGSVSTLTIQRTQQEDSAVYLCASSPSGTSGPYEQYFGPGTRLTVT.

With regard to this clone: The same CDR3 is also encoded by other DNA sequences in this sample. This chain joins TRBV28 and TRBJ2-7; D not certain. The CDR3 has 12 amino acids. V was shortened by 3 bases and J by 4 bases, with 7 bases between the two germline ends. The germline V gene encodes CDR1 MDHEN and CDR2 SYDVKM. CDR3 sequence reads: CASSFNLYEQYF. CDR3 DNA: TGTGCCAGCAGTTTTAATCTTTACGAGCAGTACTTC.

This chain connects TRBV15 to TRBJ2-5; TRBD1 agrees at 8 bases. This CDR3 is 15 amino acids long. V shed 3 bases and J 4 bases; nucleotides not matched to a gene: 7. Germline assignment: CDR1 LNHNV and CDR2 YYDKDF (reference sequence). The CDR3 reads CATSRVRQGTETQYF. The CDR3 nucleotides are TGTGCCACCAGCAGGGTACGACAGGGGACAGAGACCCAGTACTTC.

The chain uses TRBV28 and TRBJ2-3; maybe TRBD1 (6 bases). The CDR3 totals 15 residues. The germline gives CDR1 MDHEN, CDR2 SYDVKM. Trimming took 6 bases from V and 1 from J, leaving 14 bases between them. CDR3 loop: CASRPLKGGTDTQYF. Here the CDR3 DNA reads TGTGCCAGCAGACCCCTAAAGGGGGGCACAGATACGCAGTATTTT.

The chain uses TRBV27 and TRBJ1-4, with D possibly matching TRBD1 (6 bases). The CDR3 is 16 amino acids. The ends were cut back, 1 base at V and 7 bases at J, with 16 bases in the middle. Germline values: CDR1 MNHEY, CDR2 SMNVEV (reference sequence). The CDR3: CASSLFSGTSAEKLFF. The CDR3 DNA sequence: TGTGCCAGCAGTTTATTTTCCGGGACAAGTGCTGAAAAACTGTTTTTT.

The chain recombines TRBV30 with TRBJ2-2; D is unresolved. Germline V CDR1 and CDR2: GTSNPN, SVGIG (reference sequence). V was trimmed by 3 bases and J by 3 bases, leaving 14 bases between them. The CDR3 extends over 15 amino acids. As DNA, the CDR3 is TGTGCCTGGAGCGGAGTTTTCACGTACACCGGGGAGCTGTTTTTT. Its protein product is CAWSGVFTYTGELFF.

V usage is TRBV29-1 and J usage is TRBJ2-7; tentatively, D is TRBD1 or TRBD2 (5 bases each). This CDR3 is built from 13 residues. The ends were cut back, 7 bases at V and 6 bases at J, with 19 bases in the middle. Germline-derived CDR1 and CDR2 are SQVTM and ANQGSEA. Written as DNA, the CDR3 is TGCAGCGCGACCGGGACGAGGCCCAGCGAGCAGTACTTC. It encodes CSATGTRPSEQYF.

This chain uses TRBV5-1 with TRBJ2-7, with 11 positions matching TRBD2. Trimming at V came to 2 bases and at J to 11 bases, leaving 12 bases not matched to a gene. The germline V gene encodes CDR1 SGHRS and CDR2 YFSETQ. The CDR3 covers 15 residues. The chain's CDR3 is CASSLGLAGSTGEYF. CDR3 nucleotide sequence: TGCGCCAGCAGCTTAGGACTAGCGGGTTCTACGGGGGAGTACTTC.

This clone is a singleton in its sample. The CDR3 region is CASSLRGLAGYEQYF. CDR3 DNA sequence: TGTGCCAGTAGCCTTAGGGGGCTAGCGGGCTACGAGCAGTACTTC. The chain carries TRBV19 and TRBJ2-7; weak D call: TRBD2 (8 bases). V lost 6 bases to trimming and J lost 3 bases, with 18 bases between them. CDR1 and CDR2 from the germline V gene are LNHDA and SQIVND (reference sequence). The CDR3 sequence is 15 residues long.

The chain uses TRBV7-9 and TRBJ2-7; 7 bases match TRBD1. V gave up 5 bases and J gave up 3 bases; unmatched junction bases: 7. The CDR3 has 14 residues. The germline CDR1 and CDR2 sequences are SEHNR and FQNEAQ (reference sequence). The CDR3 is CASSLSGQLYEQYF. CDR3 DNA: TGTGCCAGCAGCCTCTCGGGACAGCTCTACGAGCAGTACTTC.

The sample holds a few counts of this clone. Additional DNA sequences in this sample encode the identical CDR3. The V call is TRBV4-3, the J call TRBJ1-1; no clear D. Germline values: CDR1 LGHNA, CDR2 YSLEER. The CDR3 loop spans 15 amino acids. The V gene lost 0 bases and the J gene lost 0 bases, with 8 bases spanning the gap. The CDR3 sequence is CASSQDSGLNTEAFF. DNA of the CDR3: TGCGCCAGCAGCCAAGACTCAGGATTGAACACTGAAGCTTTCTTT.

This clone occurred many times. V gene TRBV30 combines with J gene TRBJ2-7; 8 nucleotides match TRBD2. Trimming at V came to 2 bases and at J to 5 bases, leaving 8 bases not matched to a gene. The CDR3 has 14 residues. From germline, CDR1 is GTSNPN and CDR2 SVGIG (reference sequence). CDR3 in DNA: TGTGCCTGGAGTCGAGGTAGCGGGACGAACGAGCAGTACTTC. Protein sequence: CAWSRGSGTNEQYF.

The chain uses TRBV19 and TRBJ2-1, with a tentative D call TRBD2 (6 bases). The CDR3 is made up of 14 amino acids. The V gene lost 7 bases and the J gene lost 0 bases, with 10 bases spanning the gap. Per the germline V gene, CDR1 is LNHDA and CDR2 is SQIVND (reference sequence). The CDR3 reads CASTAGLSYNEQFF. The CDR3 DNA sequence: TGTGCCAGTACGGCGGGACTCTCCTACAATGAGCAGTTCTTC.

This chain links TRBV12-5 with TRBJ2-1; D is possibly TRBD2 (6 bases). V was trimmed by 2 bases and J by 8 bases, leaving 25 bases between them. CDR1 is LGHNT, CDR2 FRNRAP, per germline. The CDR3 has 18 amino acids. The CDR3 DNA sequence: TGTGCTAGTGGTTTGCTTATAGTGCAGGGCGGGAACGTCCATGAGCAGTTCTTC. It translates to CASGLLIVQGGNVHEQFF. Combining the CDR3 with reference TRBV12-5 and TRBJ2-1 gives the whole variable domain DARVTQTPRHKVTEMGQEVTMRCQPILGHNTVFWYRQTMMQGLELLAYFRNRAPLDDSGMPKDRFSAEMPDATLATLKIQPSEPRDSAVYFCASGLLIVQGGNVHEQFFGPGTRLTVL.